This entry features one T cell receptor (beta chain) sequence. Its target is unknown. Trimming removed 1 base from V and 3 bases from J, with 11 bases in between. Per the germline V gene, CDR1 is SGHRS and CDR2 is YFSETQ. CDR3 length equals 14 residues. These data originate in a study of shared clonotypes between healthy human individuals. Study information: Used for every donor were three CD4 naive, three CD4 memory, two CD8 naive and one CD8 memory plate.

Study-level findings and limits: Around 4.7% of naive CD4 clonotypes were shared across a few donors.

Data came from immunoSEQ multiplex PCR; TCRdb stores just in-frame clones and leaves some out. The sample lists around 2.5 million clones, 90% to 95% occurring once. This receptor was identified in a man aged 18-30 years in good health. Some clones in this sample may be carry-over from other donors' samples. This chain links TRBV5-1 with TRBJ2-7; D may correspond to TRBD1 or TRBD2 (5 bases each). Material: naive CD4+ T cells from PBMCs. Subset defined: CD45RA+ positively selected. CDR3 in DNA: TGCGCCAGCAGCTTGAGGCAGGGAGACTACGAGCAGTACTTC. It encodes CASSLRQGDYEQYF.